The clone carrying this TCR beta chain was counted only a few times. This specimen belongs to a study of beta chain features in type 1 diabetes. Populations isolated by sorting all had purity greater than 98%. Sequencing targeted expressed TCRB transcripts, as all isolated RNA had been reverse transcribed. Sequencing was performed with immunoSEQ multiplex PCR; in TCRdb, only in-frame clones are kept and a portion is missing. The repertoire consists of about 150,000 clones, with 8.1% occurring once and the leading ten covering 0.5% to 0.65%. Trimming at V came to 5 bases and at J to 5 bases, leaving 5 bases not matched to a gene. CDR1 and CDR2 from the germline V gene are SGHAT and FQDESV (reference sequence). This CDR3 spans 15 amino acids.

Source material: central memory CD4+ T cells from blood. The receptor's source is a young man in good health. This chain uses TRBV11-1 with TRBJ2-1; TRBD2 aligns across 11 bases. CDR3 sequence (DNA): TGTGCCAGCAGCATTCTGACTAGCGGGGACAATGAGCAGTTCTTC. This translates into CASSILTSGDNEQFF.